This TCR beta chain was found in a study of identical twins. TCRdb reprocessed the 5' RACE reads via MiXCR and lists one record per CDR3 protein. The sample yields 700,000 or so distinct CDR3 sequences, under 9% seen once. A single count supports this clonotype. This CDR3 has 14 residues. Germline CDR1 DFQATT, CDR2 SNEGSKA (reference sequence). Trimming cost V 6 bases and J 5 bases, with 20 bases left between them. This sample was shared with a second study, whose subject was yellow fever vaccine responses in identical twins.

Sequencing input: PBMCs. The rearrangement joins TRBV20-1 to TRBJ2-7; D may match TRBD1 or TRBD2 (5 bases each). The source is a woman between 18 and 29 years old in good health. The CDR3 protein is CSARPPGRGHEQYF. For the CDR3, the DNA is TGCAGTGCGAGACCTCCGGGACGGGGCCACGAGCAGTACTTC.